What follows are 21 T cell receptor beta chains derived from one specimen sequenced in a study of T cell repertoires in cytomegalovirus infection. TCRdb recomputed calls from the reads with MiXCR, one row per CDR3 protein. The repertoire holds more than 350,000 distinct CDR3 sequences, with approximately 33% as singletons. Sequencing used PBMCs. All receptors derive from a human donor in good health (CMV status not recorded). Some clones in this sample may be carry-over from other donors' samples.

In this sample, this clonotype turned up a few times. The rearrangement uses TRBV7-6 and TRBJ2-5; unclear D gene. This CDR3 has 13 residues. Trimming took off 6 bases at V and 5 bases at J, with 13 bases between the two ends. CDR1 is SGHVS and CDR2 is FNYEAQ in the germline V gene. The CDR3 reads CASSWGARETQYF. The CDR3 nucleotides read TGTGCCAGCAGTTGGGGTGCACGGGAGACCCAGTACTTC.

This sequence joins TRBV20-1 and TRBJ1-6, with D possibly TRBD1 on 5 matching bases. CDR3 length: 15 residues. The germline V gene has CDR1 DFQATT and CDR2 SNEGSKA (reference sequence). The V end was cut by 1 base, the J end by 8 bases, with 15 bases between. Here the CDR3 reads CSARAAGSGDSPLHF. The CDR3 coding sequence is TGCAGTGCTAGAGCCGCAGGGAGTGGCGATTCACCCCTCCACTTT.

In its sample, this clonotype was seen a few times. The chain carries TRBV7-9 and TRBJ1-1; D is unclear. The CDR3 is 13 residues long. The germline V gene has CDR1 SEHNR and CDR2 FQNEAQ (reference sequence). The V and J ends lost 2 bases and 6 bases respectively, with 10 bases between them. CDR3 coding DNA: TGTGCCAGCAGCTTAATTTCGGGGTCTGAAGCTTTCTTT. Its translation is CASSLISGSEAFF.

This clonotype was observed at least ten times. The V call is TRBV4-2, the J call TRBJ2-3, with TRBD2 as a possible D gene (7 bases). The CDR3 is 18 residues long. Germline V lookup: CDR1 LGHNA, CDR2 YNFKEQ. Trimming cost V 3 bases and J 1 base, with 20 bases left between them. CDR3 in amino acids: CASSQGGRGGQRTDTQYF. In DNA form, the CDR3 reads TGTGCCAGCAGCCAGGGGGGTCGCGGGGGCCAACGCACAGATACGCAGTATTTT.

This clonotype has more than one count but fewer than ten. The V and J genes are TRBV12-3 or TRBV12-4 and TRBJ1-2, with D uncertain. The V end lost 3 bases, the J end lost 4 bases, and 3 bases lay between the germline ends. This CDR3 region has 11 residues. The CDR3 DNA follows: TGTGCCAGCAGTTTGGCCTATGGCTACACCTTC. Residues: CASSLAYGYTF.

This rearrangement joins TRBV15 to TRBJ2-5; D is possibly TRBD2 (7 bases). There are 18 residues in the CDR3. Trimming stripped 1 base from V and 4 bases from J, with 22 bases between. Germline CDR1 reads LNHNV; CDR2 reads YYDKDF (reference sequence). The CDR3 region is CATSRVGVEGGPRETQYF. DNA of the CDR3: TGTGCCACCAGCAGAGTAGGGGTTGAGGGGGGGCCAAGAGAGACCCAGTACTTC.

J is TRBJ2-2 and V is TRBV25-1, with D hard to call. V lost 5 bases, J lost 6 bases, and 7 bases lay in between. This CDR3 has 12 residues. CDR1 MGHDK and CDR2 SYGVNS come from the germline V gene. Here the CDR3 reads CASSLNAGELFF. The DNA of the CDR3 is TGTGCCAGCAGTCTAAACGCCGGGGAGCTGTTTTTT.

The gene calls are TRBV11-2 and TRBJ1-2; the D is unclear. V lost 2 bases to trimming and J lost 8 bases, with 12 bases between them. In germline, CDR1 is SGHAT, CDR2 FQNNGV. The CDR3 covers 13 residues. The DNA for the CDR3 is TGTGCCAGCAGCTTATCTCGGGATCACGGCTACACCTTC. Protein product: CASSLSRDHGYTF.

The rearrangement joins TRBV14 to TRBJ1-6; D not resolved. CDR3 length: 14 amino acids. The V and J ends lost 2 bases and 6 bases respectively, with 8 bases between them. Germline-derived CDR1 and CDR2 are SGHDN and FVKESK. The CDR3 is CASSQLQVNSPLHF. CDR3 nucleotides: TGTGCCAGCAGCCAACTCCAGGTTAATTCACCCCTCCACTTT.

This clonotype came up many times. The chain is built from TRBV7-8 and TRBJ2-4, with D perhaps matching TRBD1 (5 bases). Germline V gene data show CDR1 as SGHVS and CDR2 as FQNEAQ. V lost 2 bases to trimming and J lost 0 bases, with 11 bases between them. There are 16 residues in the CDR3. The CDR3 sequence is CASSLFGAEAKNIQYF. The CDR3 DNA follows: TGTGCCAGCAGCTTATTTGGGGCAGAAGCCAAAAACATTCAGTACTTC.

This clonotype was detected a few times. A single base separates this from a much larger clone, so it may be a read error. The rearrangement joins TRBV25-1 to TRBJ1-6; 7 positions match TRBD1. CDR1 MGHDK and CDR2 SYGVNS come from the germline V gene. After removal of 6 bases from V and 4 bases from J, the junction contained 3 bases not matched to a gene. The CDR3 has 14 amino acids. The CDR3 DNA reads TGTGCCAGCAGACCGGGACAGTATAATTCACCCCTCCACTTT. It translates to CASRPGQYNSPLHF.

V usage is TRBV19 and J usage is TRBJ1-1; the D gene is possibly TRBD1 (5 bases). Per germline, CDR1 LNHDA and CDR2 SQIVND (reference sequence). V was shortened by 3 bases and J by 4 bases, with 12 bases between the two germline ends. CDR3 length: 14 residues. The CDR3 spells CASSIKGVFTEAFF. The CDR3 region has the DNA TGTGCCAGTAGTATTAAAGGGGTTTTCACTGAAGCTTTCTTT.

CDR3 loop: CASSPGWTDNAEAFF. CDR3 bases: TGTGCCAGCTCACCAGGCTGGACAGATAATGCTGAAGCTTTCTTT. The chain has TRBV18 and TRBJ1-1, with D perhaps TRBD1 (6 bases). From germline, CDR1 is KGHSH and CDR2 LQKENI. The CDR3 covers 15 residues. V was trimmed by 2 bases and J by 6 bases, leaving 16 bases between them.

This chain connects TRBV20-1 to TRBJ1-4; no reliable D call. Germline V gives CDR1 DFQATT, CDR2 SNEGSKA (reference sequence). The V end lost 6 bases, the J end lost 4 bases, and 15 bases lay between the germline ends. The CDR3 totals 14 residues. The CDR3 DNA reads as TGCAGTGCATCAAAAGGAGGGATTAATGAAAAACTGTTTTTT. As protein: CSASKGGINEKLFF.

The V call is TRBV20-1, the J call TRBJ1-6, with 7 bases that match TRBD1. V was clipped by 3 bases and J by 5 bases; unmatched bases: 7. The germline gives CDR1 DFQATT, CDR2 SNEGSKA (reference sequence). The CDR3 has 15 residues. The CDR3 nucleotides are TGCAGTGCTAGTCTGACCGGGACAGATAATTCACCCCTCCACTTT. Protein: CSASLTGTDNSPLHF.

This chain joins TRBV11-2 and TRBJ2-1; 8 bases align to TRBD2. The CDR3 totals 14 residues. CDR1 is SGHAT, CDR2 FQNNGV, per germline. V lost 2 bases, J lost 6 bases, and 3 bases stayed unmatched. CDR3 sequence (DNA): TGTGCCAGCAGCTTACTCCGGGGGGGCAATGAGCAGTTCTTC. Amino acid sequence: CASSLLRGGNEQFF.

This clonotype was seen repeatedly, ten times or more. The J gene is TRBJ2-7, the V gene TRBV11-2; D unclear. The CDR3 has 16 residues. Trimming removed 1 base at V and 1 base at J, with 14 bases between. Germline CDR1 SGHAT, CDR2 FQNNGV. The DNA of the CDR3 is TGTGCCAGCAGCTTAGGTTCGGCAGGAGAATCCTACGAGCAGTACTTC. Translation: CASSLGSAGESYEQYF. Combining the CDR3 with reference TRBV11-2 and TRBJ2-7 gives the whole variable domain EAGVAQSPRYKIIEKRQSVAFWCNPISGHATLYWYQQILGQGPKLLIQFQNNGVVDDSQLPKDRFSAERLKGVDSTLKIQPAKLEDSAVYLCASSLGSAGESYEQYFGPGTRLTVT.

Comments on this clonotype: A much larger clone is a single base away; this may be a read error. V gene TRBV7-2 combines with J gene TRBJ1-1; D call uncertain. The CDR3 sequence is 14 residues long. Trimming removed 1 base from V and 0 bases from J, with 6 bases in between. From germline, CDR1 is SGHTA and CDR2 FQGNSA. CDR3 in amino acids: CASSLELMNTEAFF. The CDR3 nucleotides read TGTGCCAGCAGCTTAGAACTGATGAACACTGAAGCTTTCTTT.

This clonotype came up many times. The V gene is TRBV7-9, the J gene TRBJ1-2; no reliable D call. Germline V lookup: CDR1 SEHNR, CDR2 FQNEAQ (reference sequence). V was trimmed by 2 bases and J by 8 bases, leaving 9 bases between them. This CDR3 comprises 12 residues. CDR3 protein: CASSLSPGGYTF. The CDR3 nucleotides are TGTGCCAGCAGCTTATCCCCCGGAGGCTACACCTTC.

The gene calls are TRBV6-2 or TRBV6-3 and TRBJ2-5; D is unclear. V lost 7 bases and J 4 bases, leaving 10 bases between the germline ends. From germline, CDR1 is MNHEY and CDR2 SVGEGT. This CDR3 contains 12 residues. CDR3 protein: CASTDIGETQYF. The DNA of the CDR3 is TGTGCCAGCACCGACATCGGAGAGACCCAGTACTTC.

This clonotype has only a few counts. The rearrangement uses TRBV15 and TRBJ2-5; D gene uncertain. The CDR3 loop spans 12 amino acids. Trimming left V 5 bases short and J 4 bases short, with 8 bases between. Germline CDR1 LNHNV, CDR2 YYDKDF (reference sequence). For the CDR3, the DNA is TGTGCCACCAGCGCGGCCACAGAGACCCAGTACTTC. Its translation is CATSAATETQYF. The full variable domain, rest sourced from reference TRBV15 and TRBJ2-5, is DAMVIQNPRYQVTQFGKPVTLSCSQTLNHNVMYWYQQKSSQAPKLLFHYYDKDFNNEADTPDNFQSRRPNTSFCFLDIRSPGLGDTAMYLCATSAATETQYFGPGTRLLVL.